This T cell receptor beta chain was obtained from a study of control samples from healthy donors and cancer patients. Clones were sequenced by immunoSEQ multiplex PCR, and TCRdb holds only the in-frame ones, with some missing. The data show 200,000 or so clones, 85% to 95% seen once. Trimming took off 5 bases at V and 2 bases at J, with 21 bases between the two ends. Germline lookup yields CDR1 SGHTA and CDR2 FQGNSA. This CDR3 is built from 18 residues. Specimen: blood. The receptor comes from a man aged 45-60 years in good health. This chain links TRBV7-2 with TRBJ1-4; D unclear. The CDR3 bases are TGTGCCAGCAGCCCTCTGTTTATCAACATAGGGACTAATGAAAAACTGTTTTTT. It specifies CASSPLFINIGTNEKLFF.